These 2 T cell receptor beta chains share one sample of origin, sequenced in a study of blood T cell repertoires in COVID-19. The repertoire was sequenced with immunoSEQ multiplex PCR; TCRdb's copy has only in-frame clones and lacks some. Of around 120,000 clones in the sample, approximately 87% were seen once. The sequenced material came from peripheral blood. The receptors stem from a man aged 30 to 39 with acute or convalescent COVID-19.

The chain employs TRBV9 and TRBJ2-5, with 7 bases lining up with TRBD1. With 0 bases clipped from V and 5 bases from J, the junction kept 7 bases outside the gene matches. The CDR3 is 15 amino acids. Germline V gene data show CDR1 as SGDLS and CDR2 as YYNGEE. CDR3 bases: TGTGCCAGCAGCGTAGGGAGACAGGGACGGGAGACCCAGTACTTC. It is translated as CASSVGRQGRETQYF.

The sample holds a few counts of this clone. The chain carries TRBV5-1 and TRBJ2-2; possibly TRBD1 for D (5 bases). The CDR3 covers 15 residues. Trimming cost V 4 bases and J 2 bases, with 12 bases left between them. The germline V gene has CDR1 SGHRS and CDR2 YFSETQ. This CDR3 is CASSNRTSNTGELFF. In DNA, the CDR3 is TGCGCCAGCAGCAATAGGACATCTAACACCGGGGAGCTGTTTTTT.